Included here is one TCR beta chain sequence, with context. Its target is not known. RNA was extracted with the RNeasy kit, and a quantity of roughly 0.5 to 1 ug was reverse transcribed using random hexamers. An immunoSEQ multiplex PCR generated amplified TCR beta CDR3 products spanning 54 Vbeta and 13 Jbeta. MiXCR, applied by TCRdb to the immunoSEQ multiplex PCR reads, yields one record per CDR3 protein. Among about 300,000 distinct CDR3 sequences listed, around 91% were seen once. Sequencing of TCR beta covered CD8+ and CD4+ T cells obtained from blood. These data originate in a study of CD8 T cells in Susac syndrome. Germline CDR1 and CDR2: MNHEY and SMNVEV (reference sequence). The CDR3 consists of 13 residues. J gave up 6 bases and V 5 bases, and 3 bases lay outside the gene matches. Findings of the study overall: The number of individuals included in the study's TCR sequencing and HLA analysis was acknowledged as relatively small.

Specimen: CD8+ T cells from PBMCs. This clonotype originated in a human donor with multiple sclerosis. This chain joins TRBV27 and TRBJ2-2; TRBD1 matches at 7 bases. CDR3 nucleotides: TGTGCCAGCAGTCAAACAGGGGCCGGGGAGCTGTTTTTT. It is translated as CASSQTGAGELFF.